This TCR beta chain comes out of a study of pediatric ulcerative colitis. This clone showed up just once. Its antigen is currently unknown. Findings and caveats of the study: Rectal pinch biopsies may have included blood-derived T cells, especially in patients with overt colitis. Substantially fewer templates came from a couple of patients' blood samples. In rectum, acute severe colitis had expanded clones and less diversity.

During colonoscopy, one to two rectal pinch biopsies were collected. Before the diagnostic colonoscopy, ulcerative colitis patients were free of immunosuppressive medication. Generated by immunoSEQ multiplex PCR, the TCRdb table keeps only in-frame clones and is missing some. The sample includes about 36,000 clones, 55% to 85% of them seen just once. The sequenced material came from gut tissue. The origin of this receptor is a boy aged 5-17 years with moderate ulcerative colitis.

CDR3 in DNA: TGTGCCAGCAGTGACTTGGGACAGGGGGCCGCCAATGAGCAGTTCTTC. It translates to CASSDLGQGAANEQFF. The V gene is TRBV6-1, the J gene TRBJ2-1, with TRBD1 identical over 12 bases. This CDR3 is built from 16 residues. Trimming at V came to 3 bases and at J to 6 bases, leaving 6 bases not matched to a gene. CDR1 and CDR2 (germline): MNHNS, SASEGT.